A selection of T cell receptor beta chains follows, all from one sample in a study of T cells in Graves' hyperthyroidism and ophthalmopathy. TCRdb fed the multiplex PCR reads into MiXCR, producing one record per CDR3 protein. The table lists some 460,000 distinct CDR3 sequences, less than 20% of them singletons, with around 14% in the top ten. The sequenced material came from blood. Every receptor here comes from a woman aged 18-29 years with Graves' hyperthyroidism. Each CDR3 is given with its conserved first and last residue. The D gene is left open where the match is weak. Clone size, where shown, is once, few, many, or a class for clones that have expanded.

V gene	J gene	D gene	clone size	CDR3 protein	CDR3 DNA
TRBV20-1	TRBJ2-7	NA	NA	CSAAEDSYYEQYF	TGCAGTGCCGCCGAGGACAGCTACTACGAGCAGTACTTC
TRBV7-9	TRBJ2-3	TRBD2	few	CASSSGLAVATDTQYF	TGTGCCAGCAGCTCGGGACTAGCAGTTGCCACAGATACGCAGTATTTT
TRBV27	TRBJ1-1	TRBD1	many	CASRGQGAGEAFF	TGTGCCAGCAGGGGACAGGGGGCTGGTGAAGCTTTCTTT
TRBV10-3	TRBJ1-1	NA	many	CAISEQGMNTEAFF	TGTGCCATCAGTGAACAGGGAATGAACACTGAAGCTTTCTTT
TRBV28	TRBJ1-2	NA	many	CASSLLSTSNYGYTF	TGTGCCAGCAGTTTATTGTCGACAAGTAACTATGGCTACACCTTC
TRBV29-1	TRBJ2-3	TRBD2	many	CSVATSGRDTQYF	TGCAGCGTTGCGACTAGCGGGAGAGATACGCAGTATTTT
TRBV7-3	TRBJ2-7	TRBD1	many	CASSVNRDSEQYF	TGTGCCAGCAGCGTGAACCGGGACAGCGAGCAGTACTTC
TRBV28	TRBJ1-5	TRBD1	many	CASSFSGTGNNQPQHF	TGTGCCAGCAGTTTCTCCGGGACAGGGAATAATCAGCCCCAGCATTTT
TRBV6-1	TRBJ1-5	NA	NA	CASRRSNQPQHF	TGTGCCAGCAGACGAAGCAATCAGCCCCAGCATTTT
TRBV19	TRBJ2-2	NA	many	CASHTPRSGASTGELFF	TGTGCCAGTCATACTCCCCGATCAGGGGCGTCCACCGGGGAGCTGTTTTTT
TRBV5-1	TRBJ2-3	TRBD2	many	CASSSGLAGVTDTQYF	TGCGCCAGCAGCTCGGGACTAGCGGGCGTCACAGATACGCAGTATTTT
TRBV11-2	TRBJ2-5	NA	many	CASSLLGAETQYF	TGTGCCAGCAGCTTACTGGGTGCGGAGACCCAGTACTTC
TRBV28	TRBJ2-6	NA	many	CASSLISRAYGANVLTF	TGTGCCAGCAGCCTAATTTCTCGGGCGTACGGGGCCAACGTCCTGACTTTC
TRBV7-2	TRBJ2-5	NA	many	CASSLRPSAGTKQETQYF	TGTGCCAGCAGCTTAAGACCCTCAGCCGGGACCAAACAAGAGACCCAGTACTTC
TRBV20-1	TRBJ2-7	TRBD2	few	CSASTGRGAYEQYF	TGCAGTGCTAGTACGGGGCGGGGGGCCTACGAGCAGTACTTC
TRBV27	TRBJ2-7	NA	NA	CASSFTSRVHGQYF	TGTGCCAGCAGTTTCACGTCCAGGGTCCACGGGCAGTACTTC
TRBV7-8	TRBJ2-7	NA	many	CASSLALGLYEQYF	TGTGCCAGCAGCTTAGCGCTGGGGCTTTACGAGCAGTACTTC
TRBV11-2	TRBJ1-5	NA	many	CASSLEGRGNQPQHF	TGTGCCAGCAGCTTAGAGGGACGGGGAAATCAGCCCCAGCATTTT
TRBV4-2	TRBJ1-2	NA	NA	CASRRTEGNGYTF	TGTGCCAGCCGCCGGACCGAGGGGAATGGCTACACCTTC
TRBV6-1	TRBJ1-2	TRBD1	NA	CASTPRDRGLPNYGYTF	TGTGCCAGCACTCCCCGGGACAGGGGACTTCCTAACTATGGCTACACCTTC
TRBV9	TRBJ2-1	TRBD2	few	CASSPRTSGSHEQFF	TGTGCCAGCAGCCCCCGGACTAGCGGGAGCCATGAGCAGTTCTTC
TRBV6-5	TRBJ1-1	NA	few	CASSYRDIGTEAFF	TGTGCCAGCAGTTACCGGGACATAGGCACTGAAGCTTTCTTT
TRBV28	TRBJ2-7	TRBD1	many	CASKIGTGGYEQYF	TGTGCCAGCAAAATCGGGACAGGGGGTTACGAGCAGTACTTC
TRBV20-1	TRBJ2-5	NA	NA	CSARDPGPSNRQWETQYF	TGCAGTGCTAGAGATCCGGGACCCTCAAACCGCCAGTGGGAGACCCAGTACTTC
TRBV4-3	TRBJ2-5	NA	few	CASSQDPFRAYQETQYF	TGCGCCAGCAGCCAAGATCCGTTCAGGGCCTACCAAGAGACCCAGTACTTC
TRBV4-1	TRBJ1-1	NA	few	CASSQVGRRQEAFF	TGCGCCAGCAGCCAAGTAGGAAGACGTCAAGAAGCTTTCTTT
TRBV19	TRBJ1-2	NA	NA	CASSIPRQRYGYTF	TGTGCCAGTAGTATCCCCCGACAGCGATATGGCTACACCTTC
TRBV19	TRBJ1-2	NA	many	CASKRGDYGYTF	TGTGCCAGTAAACGGGGGGACTATGGCTACACCTTC
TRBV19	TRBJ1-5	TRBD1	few	CASSIRAGQGRGYSNQPQHF	TGTGCCAGTAGTATTCGCGCCGGACAGGGCCGAGGGTATAGCAATCAGCCCCAGCATTTT
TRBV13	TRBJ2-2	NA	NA	CASTSWRAPGELFF	TGTGCCAGCACCTCGTGGAGGGCGCCCGGGGAGCTGTTTTTT
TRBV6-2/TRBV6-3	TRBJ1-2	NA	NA	CASSYSNTGPHGYAF	TGTGCCAGCAGTTACTCAAACACAGGCCCCCATGGCTACGCCTTC
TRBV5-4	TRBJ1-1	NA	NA	CASSFYRAGHEAFF	TGTGCCAGCAGCTTTTACAGGGCCGGTCATGAAGCTTTCTTT
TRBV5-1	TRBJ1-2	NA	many	CASSPGPTDYGYTF	TGCGCCAGCAGCCCTGGACCGACCGACTATGGCTACACCTTC
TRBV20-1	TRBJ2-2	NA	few	CSAPGMNTGELFF	TGCAGTGCCCCCGGGATGAACACCGGGGAGCTGTTTTTT
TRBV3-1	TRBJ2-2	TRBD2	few	CASSLFELAGNTGELFF	TGTGCCAGCAGCTTATTCGAGTTAGCGGGAAACACCGGGGAGCTGTTTTTT
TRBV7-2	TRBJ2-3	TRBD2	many	CASTLLPPRLASTDTQYF	TGTGCCAGCACCCTTCTACCCCCAAGACTAGCGAGCACAGATACGCAGTATTTT
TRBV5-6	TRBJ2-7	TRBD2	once	CASSFRTRLGEQYF	TGTGCCAGCAGCTTCAGGACTAGGCTGGGCGAGCAGTACTTC
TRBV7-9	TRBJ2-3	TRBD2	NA	CASSFRAGWADTQYF	TGTGCCAGCAGCTTCCGAGCGGGGTGGGCAGATACGCAGTATTTT
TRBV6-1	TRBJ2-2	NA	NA	CASSVSHGGGELFF	TGTGCCAGCAGTGTTTCTCATGGTGGCGGGGAGCTGTTTTTT
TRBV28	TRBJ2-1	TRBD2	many	CASSLWGLGHEQFF	TGTGCCAGCAGTTTATGGGGACTAGGGCATGAGCAGTTCTTC
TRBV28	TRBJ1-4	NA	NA	CASSPRTSWNEKLFF	TGTGCCAGCAGCCCCCGGACAAGCTGGAATGAAAAACTGTTTTTT